This entry describes one TCR beta chain. Its cognate antigen is unknown. The data stem from a study of cytomegalovirus exposure and HLA in healthy donors. Healthy bone marrow donors made up the donor group. The PCR was carried out with 60 Vbeta primers and 13 Jbeta primers. Using immunoSEQ multiplex PCR, the repertoire was profiled, and TCRdb retains in-frame clones only, with some absent. The table records around 200,000 clones, around 85% of them present only once. Study results and limitations: The study reported that TCR beta sequences accurately predicted HLA-A and HLA-B alleles in most subjects. The classifier, whose performance was assessed in both the original and validation cohorts, reportedly diagnosed cytomegalovirus status with high specificity and sensitivity. The investigators catalogued 180 or so TCR beta chains as cytomegalovirus-associated.

CDR1 is SGDLS, CDR2 YYNGEE, per germline. The CDR3 runs 17 residues. V lost 3 bases, J lost 0 bases, and 6 bases stayed unmatched. The sample taken for sequencing was PBMCs. This sequence joins TRBV9 and TRBJ2-1; 10 bases are a match to TRBD2. This clonotype originated in a man between 45 and 60 years old in good health and CMV-seronegative. CDR3 region: CASSAGLAVSSYNEQFF. The CDR3 DNA is TGTGCCAGCAGCGCCGGACTAGCGGTAAGCTCCTACAATGAGCAGTTCTTC. Combining the CDR3 with reference TRBV9 and TRBJ2-1 gives the whole variable domain DSGVTQTPKHLITATGQRVTLRCSPRSGDLSVYWYQQSLDQGLQFLIQYYNGEERAKGNILERFSAQQFPDLHSELNLSSLELGDSALYFCASSAGLAVSSYNEQFFGPGTRLTVL.